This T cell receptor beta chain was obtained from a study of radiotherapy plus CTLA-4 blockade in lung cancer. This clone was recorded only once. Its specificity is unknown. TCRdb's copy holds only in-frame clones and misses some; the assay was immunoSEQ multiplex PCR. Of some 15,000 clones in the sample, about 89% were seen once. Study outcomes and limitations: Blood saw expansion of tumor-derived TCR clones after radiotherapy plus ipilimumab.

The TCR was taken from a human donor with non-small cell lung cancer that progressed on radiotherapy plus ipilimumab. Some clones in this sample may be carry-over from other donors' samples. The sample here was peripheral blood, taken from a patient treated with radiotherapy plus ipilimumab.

The CDR3 region has the DNA TGTGCCAGCAGCTTGGGACAGTCTTATAGGGGGGACGGCGAGCAGTACTTC. Amino acids: CASSLGQSYRGDGEQYF. V is TRBV7-9 and J is TRBJ2-7, with D possibly being TRBD1 (7 bases). The CDR3 totals 17 residues. V gave up 3 bases and J gave up 6 bases, with 24 bases separating them. Germline V gene data show CDR1 as SEHNR and CDR2 as FQNEAQ (reference sequence).